Listed here are 21 T cell receptor beta chains from one sample, sequenced in a study of T cells after yellow fever vaccination. TCRdb re-called the 5' RACE reads with MiXCR, one entry per CDR3 protein. The sample holds some 150,000 distinct CDR3 sequences, less than 8.5% seen once. Source: CD4+ T cells sorted from PBMCs, taken 10 days after the yellow fever booster vaccination. These receptors were obtained from a man aged 25-45 years who received the YFV17D yellow fever vaccine.

This clonotype was recorded many times. The chain recombines TRBV6-5 with TRBJ2-7; no clear D. The V gene lost 7 bases and the J gene lost 3 bases, with 16 bases spanning the gap. Germline CDR1 is MNHEY and CDR2 is SVGAGI. This CDR3 is built from 14 residues. Here the CDR3 DNA reads TGTGCCAGCATCCCAACGGGCCAGTTCTACGAGCAGTACTTC. It codes for CASIPTGQFYEQYF.

The sample holds many counts of this clonotype. The chain recombines TRBV20-1 with TRBJ2-1; D gene unclear. The V gene's germline CDR1 is DFQATT and CDR2 SNEGSKA (reference sequence). The germline V and J ends were trimmed by 6 bases and 2 bases, with 17 bases remaining between them. This CDR3 has 15 residues. The CDR3: CSAAPVAFPYNEQFF. CDR3 DNA: TGCAGTGCCGCCCCCGTAGCCTTCCCCTACAATGAGCAGTTCTTC.

This clonotype occurred many times. The chain couples TRBV6-5 to TRBJ2-7; D is unclear. The CDR3 is 15 amino acids. The germline CDR1 and CDR2 sequences are MNHEY and SVGAGI. Trimming cost V 2 bases and J 0 bases, with 11 bases left between them. The CDR3 spells CASSYPGLSSYEQYF. The CDR3 DNA reads as TGTGCCAGCAGTTACCCGGGTTTAAGCTCCTACGAGCAGTACTTC.

This clonotype was seen ten or more times. V gene TRBV5-1 combines with J gene TRBJ2-7, with 9 bases identical to TRBD2. V lost 6 bases and J lost 4; bases outside the gene matches: 5. The CDR3 totals 13 residues. The germline V gene has CDR1 SGHRS and CDR2 YFSETQ. The CDR3 protein is CASTHSGRYEQYF. The CDR3 nucleotides read TGCGCCAGCACCCATAGCGGGAGATACGAGCAGTACTTC.

The sample holds many counts of this clonotype. This rearrangement joins TRBV7-2 to TRBJ2-2; possibly TRBD2 for D (6 bases). The CDR3 is 14 amino acids. The germline V and J ends were trimmed by 2 bases and 5 bases, with 9 bases remaining between them. Germline CDR1 reads SGHTA; CDR2 reads FQGNSA. In nucleotides, the CDR3 is TGTGCCAGCAGCTTATGGGCGGGGACCGGGGAGCTGTTTTTT. Translation gives CASSLWAGTGELFF.

This clonotype was seen ten or more times. The J gene is TRBJ2-2, the V gene TRBV27, with D tentatively TRBD1 or TRBD2 (5 bases each). CDR3 size: 15 residues. The ends were cut back, 2 bases at V and 4 bases at J, with 11 bases in the middle. Germline loops: CDR1 MNHEY, CDR2 SMNVEV (reference sequence). The CDR3 sequence is CASSLGTLGTGELFF. The DNA of the CDR3 is TGTGCCAGCAGTTTAGGGACGCTAGGCACCGGGGAGCTGTTTTTT.

This clonotype was picked up a small number of times. This sequence joins TRBV12-3 or TRBV12-4 and TRBJ1-3, with D uncertain. Between the trimmed V and J ends, which lost 5 bases and 4 bases, there was a span of 15 bases. The CDR3 is 15 residues long. The CDR3: CASSPGIIQGNTIYF. The CDR3 nucleotides are TGTGCCAGCAGTCCCGGAATCATACAGGGAAACACCATATATTTT.

This clonotype was seen at least ten times. The V call is TRBV20-1, the J call TRBJ1-3; D gene unclear. Germline CDR1 is DFQATT and CDR2 is SNEGSKA (reference sequence). V lost 4 bases, J lost 2 bases, and 15 bases lay in between. The CDR3 runs to 15 residues. The CDR3 reads CSAKVPGIPGNTIYF. CDR3 DNA: TGCAGTGCTAAGGTGCCGGGAATCCCTGGAAACACCATATATTTT.

This clonotype was seen at least ten times. V and J are TRBV6-2 or TRBV6-3 and TRBJ2-3, with D unresolved. V was clipped by 2 bases and J by 1 base, with 4 bases between them. In germline, CDR1 is MNHEY, CDR2 SVGEGT. The CDR3 is made up of 13 amino acids. The CDR3 DNA follows: TGTGCCAGCAGTTACCCGGGCACAGATACGCAGTATTTT. Amino acid sequence: CASSYPGTDTQYF.

This clonotype was counted at least ten times. V gene TRBV20-1 combines with J gene TRBJ2-4, with 12 positions matching TRBD2. The J segment lost 4 bases and the V segment lost 3 bases, leaving 1 base of the junction unmatched. This CDR3 has 14 residues. Germline V gene sequence: CDR1 DFQATT, CDR2 SNEGSKA (reference sequence). CDR3 sequence reads: CSASGLAGKNIQYF. The CDR3 bases are TGCAGTGCTAGTGGACTAGCGGGGAAAAACATTCAGTACTTC.

In this sample, this clonotype turned up many times. The J gene is TRBJ2-2, the V gene TRBV10-3; 7 positions agree with TRBD2. Trimming cost V 6 bases and J 4 bases; bases outside gene matches: 5. CDR3 length: 14 amino acids. Looked up from germline, CDR1 is ENHRY and CDR2 is SYGVKD. The CDR3 loop reads CAIRASGTTGELFF. Here the CDR3 DNA reads TGTGCCATCAGGGCCAGCGGGACCACCGGGGAGCTGTTTTTT.

This clonotype was seen many times. CDR3 DNA: TGTGCCACCAGTGGGACTCCCGATCCAGATACGCAGTATTTT. Translating gives CATSGTPDPDTQYF. The V and J genes are TRBV24-1 and TRBJ2-3; a possible D gene is TRBD2 (5 bases). The length of the CDR3 is 14 residues. CDR1 and CDR2 from the germline V gene are KGHDR and SFDVKD. The germline V and J ends were trimmed by 5 bases and 4 bases, with 12 bases remaining between them.

This clonotype has ten or more counts. This chain uses TRBV6-5 with TRBJ2-7; 10 bases line up with TRBD2. This CDR3 spans 18 amino acids. The trim removed 2 bases at V and 4 bases at J, leaving 14 bases unmatched. From germline, CDR1 is MNHEY and CDR2 SVGAGI. CDR3 DNA: TGTGCCAGCAGTTACCGATGGGGTACTAGCGGGGCTGCTTACGAGCAGTACTTC. Translating gives CASSYRWGTSGAAYEQYF.

The table lists this clonotype with a few counts. The rearrangement links TRBV18 to TRBJ1-1; a possible D gene is TRBD1 (5 bases). V was shortened by 1 base and J by 2 bases, with 11 bases between the two germline ends. The V gene's germline CDR1 is KGHSH and CDR2 LQKENI. The CDR3 contains 15 residues. In DNA, the CDR3 is TGTGCCAGCTCACCACAGAGACAGCCTAACACTGAAGCTTTCTTT. Translating it yields CASSPQRQPNTEAFF.

This clonotype was seen at least ten times. This chain connects TRBV25-1 to TRBJ2-3; 9 nucleotides agree with TRBD2. CDR1 MGHDK and CDR2 SYGVNS come from the germline V gene. The V gene end was trimmed by 11 bases and the J gene end by 4 bases; junction bases not matched to a gene: 10. The CDR3 sequence is 14 residues long. The CDR3 loop is CAARPSGKADTQYF. In nucleotides, the CDR3 is TGTGCCGCACGCCCTAGCGGGAAGGCAGATACGCAGTATTTT.

This clonotype has at least ten counts. CDR3 amino acids: CASRSKNIQYF. Written as DNA, the CDR3 is TGCGCCAGCAGGTCCAAAAACATTCAGTACTTC. The chain carries TRBV5-1 and TRBJ2-4, with D hard to call. With 5 bases removed from V and 2 bases from J, the gap between germline ends came to 2 bases. Germline V gene sequence: CDR1 SGHRS, CDR2 YFSETQ. The CDR3 length is 11 residues.

This clonotype was detected many times. This chain links TRBV27 with TRBJ1-1; TRBD1 matches 8 bases. The CDR3 loop spans 14 amino acids. Trimming at V came to 6 bases and at J to 3 bases, leaving 6 bases not matched to a gene. The germline CDR1 and CDR2 sequences are MNHEY and SMNVEV (reference sequence). The DNA for the CDR3 is TGTGCCAGCAGAACGACAGGGGTATACACTGAAGCTTTCTTT. Translation gives CASRTTGVYTEAFF.

This clonotype was observed many times. The genes are TRBV20-1 and TRBJ2-1, with D perhaps TRBD1 (5 bases). The CDR3 spans 12 residues. Per the germline V gene, CDR1 is DFQATT and CDR2 is SNEGSKA (reference sequence). Trimming took off 1 base at V and 8 bases at J, with 9 bases between the two ends. Here the CDR3 reads CSARGGGDEQFF. The CDR3 bases are TGCAGTGCTAGAGGGGGCGGCGATGAGCAGTTCTTC.

This clonotype appeared many times. CDR3 in amino acids: CASSLTRLADTQYF. The CDR3 DNA is TGCGCCAGCAGCTTGACGCGGCTTGCAGATACGCAGTATTTT. This rearrangement joins TRBV5-1 to TRBJ2-3; D not resolved. The CDR3 extends over 14 amino acids. V shed 1 base and J shed 4 bases, with 10 bases lying between them. In germline, CDR1 is SGHRS, CDR2 YFSETQ.

This clonotype was recorded at least ten times. The chain uses TRBV28 and TRBJ2-7; no firm D call. V shed 8 bases and J shed 1 base, with 9 bases lying between them. Germline CDR1 reads MDHEN; CDR2 reads SYDVKM. This CDR3 has 12 residues. DNA of the CDR3: TGTGCCAGCGATCGAAGTTCCTACGAGCAGTACTTC. The encoded protein is CASDRSSYEQYF. The whole variable domain, filled in from reference TRBV28 and TRBJ2-7, reads DVKVTQSSRYLVKRTGEKVFLECVQDMDHENMFWYRQDPGLGLRLIYFSYDVKMKEKGDIPEGYSVSREKKERFSLILESASTNQTSMYLCASDRSSYEQYFGPGTRLTVT.

Ten or more counts support this clonotype. The chain combines TRBV12-3 or TRBV12-4 with TRBJ2-5, with D tentatively TRBD2 (5 bases). The V end lost 6 bases, the J end lost 5 bases, and 16 bases lay between the germline ends. The length of the CDR3 is 14 residues. The CDR3 region has the DNA TGTGCCAGCAGAAGTAGCGAGGGCAGGGAGACCCAGTACTTC. Encoded protein: CASRSSEGRETQYF.